This T cell receptor (beta chain) was captured by sequencing in a study of blood T cell repertoires in COVID-19. Profiling relied on immunoSEQ multiplex PCR, and the TCRdb table lists in-frame clones only, not all of them. Here the sample spans 130,000 to 150,000 clones, roughly 85% being singletons. Details on this clone: This CDR3 is also generated by other DNA sequences in the sample.

V was cut by 3 bases and J by 2 bases, with 4 bases left in between. Germline V CDR1 and CDR2: KGHSH, LQKENI. CDR3 size: 12 residues. The sequenced material came from peripheral blood. The sequence was collected from a woman aged 55-70 years with COVID-19, enrolled during active disease. J is TRBJ2-5 and V is TRBV18; no clear D gene. For the CDR3, the DNA is TGTGCCAGCTCACCGGAGCAAGAGACCCAGTACTTC. Its protein is CASSPEQETQYF.